The 29 T cell receptor beta chains given below trace back to one sample, sequenced in a study of monozygotic twins with inflammatory bowel disease. TCRdb reworked the 5' RACE reads into one entry per CDR3 protein, no DNA. The table for this sample gives approximately 390,000 distinct CDR3 sequences. Sequencing was carried out using blood. The source of these receptors is a human donor with ulcerative colitis or Crohn's disease, or a healthy co-twin of an affected twin (not recorded which).

The genes are TRBV18 and TRBJ1-3. Germline V gives CDR1 KGHSH, CDR2 LQKENI. The CDR3 loop spans 16 amino acids. The CDR3 protein is CASSPLKRSSGNTIYF.

V and J are TRBV6-1 and TRBJ1-4. CDR1 and CDR2 (germline): MNHNS, SASEGT. CDR3 length: 17 residues. The CDR3 spells CASRPEAFAATNEKLFF.

The chain has TRBV4-2 and TRBJ2-1; there is no DNA to check the TCRdb D call of TRBD2. The CDR3 spans 20 residues. CDR1 and CDR2 from the germline V gene are LGHNA and YNFKEQ. The CDR3 here is CASSQALPTVLAGGWNEQFF.

The chain recombines TRBV10-3 with TRBJ2-6; TCRdb's D gene call, TRBD1, goes unchecked for lack of DNA. The CDR3 covers 16 residues. Germline V gene sequence: CDR1 ENHRY, CDR2 SYGVKD. This CDR3 reads CAIKRTANSGANVLTF.

This chain uses TRBV25-1 with TRBJ2-6; TCRdb picks TRBD1, but there is no DNA to check that call. Germline V CDR1 and CDR2: MGHDK, SYGVNS. This CDR3 contains 15 residues. The CDR3 here is CASGTGFSGANVLTF.

The gene calls are TRBV5-1 and TRBJ1-5; TCRdb gives TRBD1 as the D gene, but with no DNA this cannot be confirmed. This CDR3 has 13 residues. Germline values: CDR1 SGHRS, CDR2 YFSETQ. The CDR3 spells CASSLSPGNSQHF.

The chain uses TRBV20-1 and TRBJ1-4. Germline assignment: CDR1 DFQATT and CDR2 SNEGSKA (reference sequence). The CDR3 contains 14 residues. CDR3 sequence: CSASSGSTNEKLFF.

The chain carries TRBV10-3 and TRBJ1-5; without DNA, the TCRdb call of TRBD1 cannot be checked. In germline, CDR1 is ENHRY, CDR2 SYGVKD. The CDR3 consists of 15 residues. This CDR3 is CAISPGTGDNQPQHF.

The chain couples TRBV28 to TRBJ2-1; TCRdb proposes TRBD1, but this gene call is untestable without DNA. The CDR3 has 17 amino acids. In germline, CDR1 is MDHEN, CDR2 SYDVKM. The CDR3 reads CASSLQGPQLGYNEQFF.

V and J are TRBV3-1 and TRBJ2-1; TCRdb picks TRBD2, but there is no DNA to check that call. This CDR3 is 15 amino acids long. The V gene's germline CDR1 is LGHDT and CDR2 YNNKEL (reference sequence). Here the CDR3 reads CASSQDPGTGLVQFF.

The V gene is TRBV20-1, the J gene TRBJ1-1; lacking DNA, the TRBD1 call made by TCRdb goes unchecked. CDR3 length: 14 amino acids. Germline values: CDR1 DFQATT, CDR2 SNEGSKA (reference sequence). CDR3 in amino acids: CSASPPWGNTEAFF.

The chain recombines TRBV5-5 with TRBJ1-5. From germline, CDR1 is SGHKS and CDR2 YYEKEE (reference sequence). The CDR3 totals 13 residues. This chain's CDR3 is CASSLMTHQPQHF. Full variable domain (rest looked up from reference TRBV5-5 and TRBJ1-5): DAGVTQSPTHLIKTRGQQVTLRCSPISGHKSVSWYQQVLGQGPQFIFQYYEKEERGRGNFPDRFSARQFPNYSSELNVNALLLGDSALYLCASSLMTHQPQHFGDGTRLSIL.

The CDR3 loop is CASSQDRIAGDPLTQYF. The chain combines TRBV14 with TRBJ2-3; there is no DNA to check the TCRdb D call of TRBD2. The CDR3 runs 17 residues. Germline-derived CDR1 and CDR2 are SGHDN and FVKESK.

The V gene is TRBV4-3, the J gene TRBJ2-4; the TRBD1 assignment by TCRdb is unverifiable without DNA. There are 14 residues in the CDR3. CDR1 is LGHNA, CDR2 YSLEER, per germline. The CDR3 reads CASSRTPSQNIQYF.

This chain connects TRBV24-1 to TRBJ1-6; TCRdb picks TRBD1, but there is no DNA to check that call. Per the germline V gene, CDR1 is KGHDR and CDR2 is SFDVKD. This CDR3 comprises 16 residues. CDR3 amino acids: CATSEPPDSLNSPLHF.

The gene calls are TRBV20-1 and TRBJ2-7; TCRdb's D call of TRBD2 is untestable without DNA. Looked up from germline, CDR1 is DFQATT and CDR2 is SNEGSKA (reference sequence). CDR3 length equals 17 residues. The CDR3 loop is CSAREAPSGGAPYEQYF.

V and J are TRBV7-9 and TRBJ1-6. The CDR3 runs 15 residues. In germline, CDR1 is SEHNR, CDR2 FQNEAQ (reference sequence). This CDR3 reads CASSLGASDNSPLHF.

The rearrangement joins TRBV7-9 to TRBJ1-1; TCRdb gives TRBD1 as the D gene, but with no DNA this cannot be confirmed. Germline V gives CDR1 SEHNR, CDR2 FQNEAQ (reference sequence). There are 15 residues in the CDR3. CDR3 sequence reads: CASSGDRAQNTEAFF.

The chain is built from TRBV4-1 and TRBJ2-4. The CDR3 runs 14 residues. Germline-derived CDR1 and CDR2 are MGHRA and YSYEKL. Here the CDR3 reads CASSEQIAKNIQYF.

V and J are TRBV7-6 and TRBJ2-3; no DNA is available, so the TRBD1 call from TCRdb remains unchecked. Germline CDR1 reads SGHVS; CDR2 reads FNYEAQ. This CDR3 spans 15 amino acids. The CDR3 region is CASSLEVRAVNTQYF.

The V call is TRBV27, the J call TRBJ2-2; there is no DNA to check the TCRdb D call of TRBD2. CDR3 length: 15 amino acids. Germline CDR1 MNHEY, CDR2 SMNVEV (reference sequence). The CDR3 sequence: CGTNNRLGGTGELFF.

V usage is TRBV19 and J usage is TRBJ2-1; the D gene TCRdb calls, TRBD2, cannot be checked with no DNA. The CDR3 is 15 amino acids. Germline V gene lookup returns CDR1 LNHDA and CDR2 SQIVND (reference sequence). The CDR3 protein is CASSISSGMVNEQFF.

The V call is TRBV6-5, the J call TRBJ2-1. CDR3 length: 13 residues. CDR1 and CDR2 from the germline V gene are MNHEY and SVGAGI. This CDR3 reads CASQRVSYNEQFF.

The J gene is TRBJ2-5, the V gene TRBV4-2; TCRdb lists TRBD2, though no DNA is available to test this call. The CDR3 sequence is 14 residues long. CDR1 is LGHNA and CDR2 is YNFKEQ in the germline V gene. The CDR3 protein is CASSQVALGETQYF.

The chain combines TRBV20-1 with TRBJ2-3. CDR3 length equals 13 residues. Looked up from germline, CDR1 is DFQATT and CDR2 is SNEGSKA (reference sequence). The CDR3 here is CSAGSPNTDTQYF.

This chain joins TRBV12-3 or TRBV12-4 and TRBJ1-4. CDR3 length equals 14 residues. CDR3 protein: CASSLADRRKKLFF.

The chain joins TRBV10-3 to TRBJ1-1; TCRdb outputs TRBD1, but without DNA this stays unchecked. The germline V gene encodes CDR1 ENHRY and CDR2 SYGVKD. This CDR3 contains 15 residues. CDR3 sequence reads: CAISESSGQVTEAFF.

V is TRBV10-2 and J is TRBJ1-1; TCRdb outputs TRBD1, but without DNA this stays unchecked. In germline, CDR1 is WSHSY, CDR2 SAAADI. The length of the CDR3 is 15 residues. The CDR3 reads CASSESTGVKTEAFF.

The chain joins TRBV6-1 to TRBJ2-7; the D call from TCRdb, TRBD1, cannot be confirmed without DNA. CDR1 is MNHNS, CDR2 SASEGT, per germline. The CDR3 runs 15 residues. CDR3 loop: CASSPWGQIPYEQYF.